This T cell receptor (beta chain) was obtained from a study of post-analysis software for immune sequencing data. Study summary: In terms of disease course, relapsing-remitting, secondary progressive and progressive-relapsing multiple sclerosis were included. Whole-study findings and limits: Strong co-clustering by F measure was evident for samples that had been prepared in the same batch. The normalized Chao1 diversity of multiple sclerosis patients was significantly lower than that of controls. Patients carried four or five TRBV segments more frequently than controls did, and TRBV5-6, TRBV5-1 and TRBV20-1 were among them.

With respect to this clonotype: Its matching antigen is unknown.

Deletions cut 0 bases from V and 6 bases from J, with 6 bases between. This CDR3 comprises 13 residues. Per the germline V gene, CDR1 is SGHRS and CDR2 is YFSETQ. Built from TCR beta cDNA, the libraries had unique molecular identifiers in them. From around 0.96 to 9.9 million T cells, roughly 0.5 million cDNA molecules were obtained. Each CDR3 protein is one row after TCRdb ran MiXCR on the PCR reads. The table lists about 770,000 distinct CDR3 sequences, about 43% of them singletons. The chain couples TRBV5-1 to TRBJ2-2; D uncertain. The receptor comes from a girl under 18 with multiple sclerosis. Sequenced input: blood. CDR3: CASSLDVAGELFF. The CDR3 region has the DNA TGCGCCAGCAGCTTGGATGTCGCCGGGGAGCTGTTTTTT.